The T cell receptor beta chain under discussion was sequenced for a study of long-term antiretroviral therapy in people with HIV (dated by TCRdb to about 2022). Study-level background: Collection of the earliest samples took place about a decade ahead of the 2015 WHO recommendation for immediate ART, at a time when ART was typically delayed until CD4 counts fell. This retrospective serial study examined whether starting ART and sustained HIV suppression were associated with changes in the composition and diversity of the TRB repertoire in peripheral blood. A total of 150 to 200 cryopreserved PBMC samples were contributed to the cohort by 30 adults with confirmed HIV infection, with samples collected serially over a mean of roughly six years (range 1-12). About 40% of the roughly 30 participants with HIV were female. Test extractions of a monoclonal T-cell line alongside approximately 34 polyclonal samples showed no cross-contamination during QIAcube processing. Broad study findings and their caveats: Inferences about post-ART repertoire changes were limited because no data were available on ART adherence, viral resistance or therapy changes. Samples dated from the mid-2000s to the late 2010s, and the ART regimens used may be less effective than current ones. Unsorted PBMC were profiled instead of sorted CD4+ and CD8+ T cells because pre-ART samples had limited cell numbers. Limited PBMC availability meant only the TCR beta chain was sequenced, without alpha chain pairing. HIV repertoires had narrower CDR3 length ranges than controls, and the network structure suggested an antigen-experienced repertoire that shifted only slightly toward naive after ART. Expanded TRB clones identified before ART initiation dominated the repertoire across all time points, though the dominance fluctuated and decreased in many PLHIV after ART. ART initiation was associated with a significant increase in TRB diversity, but diversity stayed significantly below transplant donor controls even after long-term ART.

CDR1 and CDR2 are read off the germline V gene (reference sequence) as LNHDA and SQIVND. The cysteine opens and the phenylalanine closes a CDR3 of 14 amino acids. The sequence is cut down to CDR3 DNA, 42 bases in frame from base 1. Trimming costs V 0 bases and J 5 bases, and their ends lie 5 bases apart. Inclusion was restricted to participants for whom at least one PBMC sample before ART initiation and at least two post-ART samples were available. Treatment was received in the United States of America by all participants with HIV. Before DNA extraction, cryopreserved samples containing about 0.9-11 million PBMC were thawed and washed. At the time of the earliest PBMC sample, participants with HIV were aged between about 23 and 55 years. Each participant contributed PBMC samples from 1-4 timepoints before ART initiation and 2-8 timepoints after ART initiation, with a median of 7 samples. For every participant, serial HIV viral load, CD4+ T-cell count, ART history and demographic data were obtained. Using a Qiagen kit on a QIAcube, genomic DNA was extracted from unsorted PBMC, with samples processed in batches of 12.

The immunoSEQ hsTCRB v3.0 assay was used at survey level resolution to sequence the TRB variable region. The target sequencing depth for TRB was about 40,000-55,000 T-cell genomes per sample. TRB libraries were pooled and sequenced on an Illumina MiSeq using a v3 150-cycle kit. Concerning the study's data processing: Repertoire analysis ran in R within a reproducible Nextflow workflow covering QC, data transformation and analysis. LymphoSeq2, an R package for AIRR-Seq data exploration, was used to implement custom analyses. After excluding several samples that yielded fewer than 5000 total TRB sequences, fewer than 200 HIV repertoires remained for analysis. Among the 200 or so HIV repertoires that were kept, roughly 58 were collected before ART initiation and more than 120 were collected after ART initiation. Repertoires were downsampled to 5000 TRB nucleotide sequences, with summary statistics averaged over 100 downsampling iterations. Only TRB sequences with CDR3 regions of at least seven amino acids were retained for analysis. Diversity was measured with a Shannon entropy-derived clonality score and the Gini coefficient. Repertoire networks linked the top 5000 CDR3 amino acid sequences whenever two sequences differed by an edit distance of one. For TRB CDR3 amino acid sequences, antigen specificity groups and MHC restriction were predicted with GLIPH2. Known CMV, EBV, HIV or tissue antigen associations were flagged by matching CDR3 amino acid sequences against VDJdb and McPAS-TCR. Pre-ART, post-ART and control groups were compared with Wilcoxon signed-rank tests and Holm-Bonferroni correction. Here the immuneACCESS table is served through TCRdb, limited to in-frame sequences with V and J called. Missing clones are a known gap in these copies; in checked studies unresolved V genes cover under half, and the rest lacks a known reason. V and J calls and clone size are given by that table; D and trimming were obtained from the DNA. The table for this sample lists nearly 20,000 clones; more than 80% of them were counted only once. Of the sample, roughly 10% is held by the ten largest clones.

As to this clone: Its antigen remains undetermined. Base qualities are not at hand, and no much larger clone is one base apart.

This sequence uses TRBV19 and TRBJ1-6, with no D gene named confidently. The clonotype comes from a woman in her forties with HIV. The sample here was unsorted PBMCs, taken 0.2 years after starting antiretroviral therapy. The CDR3 has the sequence CASSIDLNNSPLHF. In nucleotides, the sequence is TGTGCCAGTAGTATAGATCTTAATAATTCACCCCTCCACTTT.